One sample yielded the 3 T cell receptor beta chains listed below, sequenced in a study of CD8+ T cells in alopecia areata. RNA extraction was followed by reverse transcription into cDNA, which acted as the sequencing template. Clones were read by immunoSEQ multiplex PCR, and TCRdb kept only the in-frame ones, dropping some. The sample lists 9,900 or so clones, approximately 60% occurring once. Obtained from alopecia areata patients were lesional scalp punch biopsies along with peripheral blood. The starting material was skin, obtained at week 0. These TCRs come from a human donor with alopecia areata.

This chain joins TRBV6-5 and TRBJ2-1, with 10 nucleotides matching TRBD2. The CDR3 spans 13 residues. Germline CDR1 is MNHEY and CDR2 is SVGAGI. Trimming cost V 1 base and J 16 bases; bases outside gene matches: 7. CDR3 loop: CASSYWTGTSVFF. The CDR3 region has the DNA TGTGCCAGCAGTTACTGGACCGGGACTAGCGTTTTCTTC.

J is TRBJ1-5 and V is TRBV19, with D uncertain. CDR3 length equals 15 residues. Trimming pared 1 base from V and 1 base from J, leaving 8 bases between. Germline CDR1 and CDR2: LNHDA and SQIVND (reference sequence). CDR3 protein: CASSIAVRSNQPQHF. The CDR3 coding sequence is TGTGCCAGTAGTATAGCGGTCCGGAGCAATCAGCCCCAGCATTTT. The entire variable domain, with the rest obtained from reference TRBV19 and TRBJ1-5, is as follows: DGGITQSPKYLFRKEGQNVTLSCEQNLNHDAMYWYRQDPGQGLRLIYYSQIVNDFQKGDIAEGYSVSREKKESFPLTVTSAQKNPTAFYLCASSIAVRSNQPQHFGDGTRLSIL.

In its sample, this clone ranks as medium-sized. CDR3 nucleotide sequence: TGTGCCAGCAGCTTAGCGGTTTTTCGGGGTCAGCCCCAGCATTTT. Its protein is CASSLAVFRGQPQHF. J is TRBJ1-5 and V is TRBV7-8; D gene unclear. With 0 bases removed from V and 6 bases from J, the gap between germline ends came to 12 bases. The germline gives CDR1 SGHVS, CDR2 FQNEAQ. The CDR3 sequence is 15 residues long.